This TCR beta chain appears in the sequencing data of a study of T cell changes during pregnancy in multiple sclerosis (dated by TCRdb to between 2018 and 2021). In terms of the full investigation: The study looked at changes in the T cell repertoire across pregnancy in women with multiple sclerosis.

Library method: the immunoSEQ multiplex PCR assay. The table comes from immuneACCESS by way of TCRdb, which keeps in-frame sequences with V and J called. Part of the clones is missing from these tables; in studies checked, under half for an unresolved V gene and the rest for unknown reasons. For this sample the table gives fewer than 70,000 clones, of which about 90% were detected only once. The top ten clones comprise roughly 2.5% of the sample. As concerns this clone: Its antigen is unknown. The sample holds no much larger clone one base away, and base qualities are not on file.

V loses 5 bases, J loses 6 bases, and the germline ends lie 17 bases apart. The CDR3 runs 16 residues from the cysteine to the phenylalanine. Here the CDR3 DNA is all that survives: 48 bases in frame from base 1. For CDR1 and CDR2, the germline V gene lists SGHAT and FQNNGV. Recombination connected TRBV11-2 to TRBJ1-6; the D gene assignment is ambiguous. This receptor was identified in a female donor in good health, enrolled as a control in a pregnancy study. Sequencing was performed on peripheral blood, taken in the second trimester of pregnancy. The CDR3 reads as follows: CASSPTVRGSNSPLHF. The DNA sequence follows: TGTGCCAGCAGCCCCACCGTGCGGGGTAGTAATTCACCCCTCCACTTT. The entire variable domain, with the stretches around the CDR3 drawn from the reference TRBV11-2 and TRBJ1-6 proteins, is EAGVAQSPRYKIIEKRQSVAFWCNPISGHATLYWYQQILGQGPKLLIQFQNNGVVDDSQLPKDRFSAERLKGVDSTLKIQPAKLEDSAVYLCASSPTVRGSNSPLHFGNGTRLTVT.